A selection of T cell receptor beta chains follows, all from one sample in a study of CD8 T cells in ankylosing spondylitis. TCRdb re-called the 5' RACE reads with MiXCR, one entry per CDR3 protein. The data contain under 850,000 distinct CDR3 sequences, over 15% of them seen just once; the ten biggest clones take up roughly a fifth. The specimen was blood, either unsorted or a sorted T cell fraction (not recorded which). These receptors came from a male donor with ankylosing spondylitis. Both conserved end residues are part of each CDR3. The order of the fields is V gene, D gene, clone size, J gene, CDR3 protein, CDR3 DNA. D genes are given only for firm matches. The size entry is marked missing in some rows and otherwise reads once, few, many or a size class.

V gene: TRBV5-4
D gene: .
clone size: .
J gene: TRBJ2-3
CDR3 protein: CASSETGRTDTQYF
CDR3 DNA: TGTGCCAGCAGCGAGACAGGTCGCACAGATACGCAGTATTTT

V gene: TRBV5-1
D gene: .
clone size: few
J gene: TRBJ1-4
CDR3 protein: CASSLAPVGEKLFF
CDR3 DNA: TGCGCCAGCAGCTTGGCCCCGGTAGGGGAAAAACTGTTTTTT

V gene: TRBV6-5
D gene: TRBD1
clone size: .
J gene: TRBJ1-1
CDR3 protein: CASSYATGLDTEAFF
CDR3 DNA: TGTGCCAGCAGTTACGCGACAGGGTTAGACACTGAAGCTTTCTTT

V gene: TRBV7-6
D gene: .
clone size: few
J gene: TRBJ2-7
CDR3 protein: CASSLAPGTLNYEQYF
CDR3 DNA: TGTGCCAGCAGCTTAGCGCCCGGGACTCTAAATTACGAGCAGTACTTC

V gene: TRBV29-1
D gene: .
clone size: .
J gene: TRBJ2-1
CDR3 protein: CSVGPRSSYNEQFF
CDR3 DNA: TGCAGCGTTGGACCGCGTAGCTCCTACAATGAGCAGTTCTTC

V gene: TRBV20-1
D gene: .
clone size: .
J gene: TRBJ2-3
CDR3 protein: CSARVLLADTQYF
CDR3 DNA: TGCAGTGCTAGAGTTTTACTTGCAGATACGCAGTATTTT

V gene: TRBV5-1
D gene: .
clone size: .
J gene: TRBJ1-6
CDR3 protein: CASSLGTANNSPLHF
CDR3 DNA: TGCGCCAGCAGCTTGGGGACAGCTAATAATTCACCCCTCCACTTT

V gene: TRBV29-1
D gene: TRBD1
clone size: few
J gene: TRBJ1-1
CDR3 protein: CSVGTGGATEAFF
CDR3 DNA: TGCAGCGTTGGGACAGGGGGCGCGACTGAAGCTTTCTTT

V gene: TRBV6-1
D gene: TRBD1
clone size: .
J gene: TRBJ2-2
CDR3 protein: CASSELTGVSGELFF
CDR3 DNA: TGTGCCAGCAGTGAGCTGACAGGGGTGAGCGGGGAGCTGTTTTTT

V gene: TRBV27
D gene: .
clone size: .
J gene: TRBJ1-3
CDR3 protein: CASSSGLNSGNTIYF
CDR3 DNA: TGTGCCAGCAGTTCGGGCCTTAACTCTGGAAACACCATATATTTT

V gene: TRBV11-2
D gene: .
clone size: .
J gene: TRBJ2-7
CDR3 protein: CASSQPGASYEQYF
CDR3 DNA: TGTGCCAGCAGCCAGCCGGGGGCTAGCTACGAGCAGTACTTC

V gene: TRBV27
D gene: .
clone size: .
J gene: TRBJ2-1
CDR3 protein: CASSFRGTSYNEQFF
CDR3 DNA: TGTGCCAGCAGTTTTCGCGGGACTTCCTACAATGAGCAGTTCTTC

V gene: TRBV20-1
D gene: .
clone size: many
J gene: TRBJ1-2
CDR3 protein: CSARGLQANYGYTF
CDR3 DNA: TGCAGTGCTAGGGGACTCCAGGCTAACTATGGCTACACCTTC

V gene: TRBV12-3/TRBV12-4
D gene: .
clone size: many
J gene: TRBJ1-5
CDR3 protein: CASSLGSGSGNQPQHF
CDR3 DNA: TGTGCCAGCAGTTTAGGTTCCGGGTCGGGCAATCAGCCCCAGCATTTT

V gene: TRBV7-3
D gene: .
clone size: .
J gene: TRBJ2-1
CDR3 protein: CASSLSRNNEQFF
CDR3 DNA: TGTGCCAGCAGCTTAAGTCGGAACAATGAGCAGTTCTTC

V gene: TRBV29-1
D gene: .
clone size: few
J gene: TRBJ1-2
CDR3 protein: CSVELAVGYGYTF
CDR3 DNA: TGCAGCGTTGAATTGGCAGTCGGCTATGGCTACACCTTC

V gene: TRBV11-2
D gene: .
clone size: .
J gene: TRBJ2-1
CDR3 protein: CASSLALDEQFF
CDR3 DNA: TGTGCCAGCAGCTTAGCCCTAGATGAGCAGTTCTTC

V gene: TRBV20-1
D gene: TRBD2
clone size: few
J gene: TRBJ2-1
CDR3 protein: CSATGGRTSGRFDEQFF
CDR3 DNA: TGCAGTGCTACCGGGGGAAGGACTAGCGGGAGATTCGATGAGCAGTTCTTC

V gene: TRBV5-5
D gene: .
clone size: .
J gene: TRBJ1-6
CDR3 protein: CASSLPGSSYNSPLHF
CDR3 DNA: TGTGCCAGCAGCTTGCCGGGTAGCTCCTATAATTCACCCCTCCACTTT

V gene: TRBV24-1
D gene: .
clone size: few
J gene: TRBJ2-2
CDR3 protein: CATSHNTGELFF
CDR3 DNA: TGTGCCACCAGTCATAACACCGGGGAGCTGTTTTTT

V gene: TRBV29-1
D gene: .
clone size: .
J gene: TRBJ1-6
CDR3 protein: CSVEDPGGQDLNSPLHF
CDR3 DNA: TGCAGCGTTGAAGACCCTGGCGGCCAGGATTTGAATTCACCCCTCCACTTT

V gene: TRBV7-9
D gene: .
clone size: many
J gene: TRBJ2-3
CDR3 protein: CASSLGPSTDTQYF
CDR3 DNA: TGTGCCAGCAGCTTAGGTCCTAGCACAGATACGCAGTATTTT

V gene: TRBV4-2
D gene: TRBD2
clone size: .
J gene: TRBJ2-1
CDR3 protein: CASSQATGTRGNEQFF
CDR3 DNA: TGTGCCAGCAGCCAAGCCACCGGGACTAGGGGCAATGAGCAGTTCTTC

V gene: TRBV29-1
D gene: TRBD1
clone size: few
J gene: TRBJ2-1
CDR3 protein: CSLGQGGSEQFF
CDR3 DNA: TGCAGCTTGGGACAGGGGGGTTCTGAGCAGTTCTTC

V gene: TRBV30
D gene: TRBD1
clone size: few
J gene: TRBJ2-1
CDR3 protein: CACLRGPEQFF
CDR3 DNA: TGTGCCTGTCTGAGGGGGCCTGAGCAGTTCTTC

V gene: TRBV12-3/TRBV12-4
D gene: .
clone size: many
J gene: TRBJ1-5
CDR3 protein: CASSLIGVGAQPQHF
CDR3 DNA: TGTGCCAGCAGTTTAATCGGGGTAGGAGCTCAGCCCCAGCATTTT

V gene: TRBV7-2
D gene: .
clone size: few
J gene: TRBJ2-4
CDR3 protein: CASSFRGVNIQYF
CDR3 DNA: TGTGCCAGCAGTTTCAGGGGTGTGAACATTCAGTACTTC

V gene: TRBV29-1
D gene: .
clone size: many
J gene: TRBJ2-3
CDR3 protein: CSVVPATSPRDTQYF
CDR3 DNA: TGCAGCGTCGTACCCGCGACTAGTCCCAGGGATACGCAGTATTTT

V gene: TRBV20-1
D gene: .
clone size: few
J gene: TRBJ2-7
CDR3 protein: CSAREARSGPSYEQYF
CDR3 DNA: TGCAGTGCTAGGGAAGCCCGTAGCGGCCCCTCCTACGAGCAGTACTTC

V gene: TRBV5-1
D gene: .
clone size: many
J gene: TRBJ2-7
CDR3 protein: CASSFPGGASYEQYF
CDR3 DNA: TGCGCCAGCAGCTTCCCAGGGGGGGCTTCCTACGAGCAGTACTTC

V gene: TRBV6-2/TRBV6-3
D gene: .
clone size: .
J gene: TRBJ2-7
CDR3 protein: CASSSRVPPYEQYF
CDR3 DNA: TGTGCCAGCAGTTCACGGGTTCCCCCCTACGAGCAGTACTTC

V gene: TRBV21-1
D gene: .
clone size: .
J gene: TRBJ2-1
CDR3 protein: CASSNRSRQGMGNEQFF
CDR3 DNA: TGTGCCAGCAGCAATCGAAGTAGACAGGGAATGGGGAATGAGCAGTTCTTC

V gene: TRBV12-3/TRBV12-4
D gene: .
clone size: once
J gene: TRBJ2-1
CDR3 protein: CASLVFDTNNEQFF
CDR3 DNA: TGTGCCAGCCTCGTCTTTGACACGAACAATGAGCAGTTCTTC

V gene: TRBV27
D gene: .
clone size: few
J gene: TRBJ2-7
CDR3 protein: CASSLRVDYEQYF
CDR3 DNA: TGTGCCAGCAGTTTGAGGGTCGACTACGAGCAGTACTTC

V gene: TRBV6-2/TRBV6-3
D gene: .
clone size: many
J gene: TRBJ2-7
CDR3 protein: CASSYQGTYEQYF
CDR3 DNA: TGTGCCAGCAGTTACCAGGGTACCTACGAGCAGTACTTC

V gene: TRBV27
D gene: .
clone size: .
J gene: TRBJ2-7
CDR3 protein: CASSGGYGISDEQYF
CDR3 DNA: TGTGCCAGCAGTGGGGGGTATGGGATAAGCGACGAGCAGTACTTC

V gene: TRBV2
D gene: TRBD1
clone size: .
J gene: TRBJ1-2
CDR3 protein: CASIPGQGSYGYTF
CDR3 DNA: TGTGCCAGCATTCCGGGACAGGGGTCCTATGGCTACACCTTC

V gene: TRBV5-5
D gene: .
clone size: .
J gene: TRBJ1-5
CDR3 protein: CASSVAGDLRNQPQHF
CDR3 DNA: TGTGCCAGCAGCGTGGCTGGGGACTTGAGAAATCAGCCCCAGCATTTT

V gene: TRBV11-3
D gene: .
clone size: .
J gene: TRBJ1-1
CDR3 protein: CASSLGVGRMNTEAFF
CDR3 DNA: TGTGCCAGCAGCTTAGGGGTGGGCCGCATGAACACTGAAGCTTTCTTT

V gene: TRBV29-1
D gene: TRBD1
clone size: many
J gene: TRBJ2-7
CDR3 protein: CSVVTGTYEQYF
CDR3 DNA: TGCAGCGTCGTGACAGGGACCTACGAGCAGTACTTC

V gene: TRBV12-3/TRBV12-4
D gene: TRBD2
clone size: few
J gene: TRBJ2-7
CDR3 protein: CASRRTSDEQYF
CDR3 DNA: TGTGCCAGCAGAAGGACTAGCGACGAGCAGTACTTC

V gene: TRBV5-1
D gene: TRBD2
clone size: few
J gene: TRBJ2-7
CDR3 protein: CASSFTSGREQYF
CDR3 DNA: TGCGCCAGCAGCTTCACTAGCGGGCGCGAGCAGTACTTC

V gene: TRBV10-3
D gene: .
clone size: .
J gene: TRBJ1-1
CDR3 protein: CAIQGVGTEAFF
CDR3 DNA: TGTGCCATACAAGGGGTGGGCACTGAAGCTTTCTTT

V gene: TRBV2
D gene: .
clone size: few
J gene: TRBJ2-7
CDR3 protein: CASNRNQRDEQYF
CDR3 DNA: TGTGCCAGCAACAGGAACCAGCGAGACGAGCAGTACTTC

V gene: TRBV2
D gene: TRBD2
clone size: few
J gene: TRBJ2-7
CDR3 protein: CASSSGTSSSYEQYF
CDR3 DNA: TGTGCCAGCAGCTCCGGGACTAGCAGTTCCTACGAGCAGTACTTC

V gene: TRBV5-5
D gene: .
clone size: .
J gene: TRBJ2-3
CDR3 protein: CASSLAGDSATQYF
CDR3 DNA: TGTGCCAGCAGCTTGGCCGGCGACTCTGCTACGCAGTATTTT

V gene: TRBV28
D gene: .
clone size: few
J gene: TRBJ2-3
CDR3 protein: CASSDQDPTDTQYF
CDR3 DNA: TGTGCCAGCAGTGACCAGGACCCCACAGATACGCAGTATTTT

V gene: TRBV11-2
D gene: TRBD2
clone size: few
J gene: TRBJ2-1
CDR3 protein: CASSSGLAGGSYNEQFF
CDR3 DNA: TGTGCCAGCAGCTCAGGACTAGCGGGGGGCTCCTACAATGAGCAGTTCTTC

V gene: TRBV4-1
D gene: .
clone size: .
J gene: TRBJ2-7
CDR3 protein: CASSQGSGAYEQYF
CDR3 DNA: TGCGCCAGCAGCCAAGGGTCAGGGGCCTACGAGCAGTACTTC

V gene: TRBV12-3/TRBV12-4
D gene: .
clone size: .
J gene: TRBJ2-6
CDR3 protein: CASSPSDSSGANVLTF
CDR3 DNA: TGTGCCAGCAGTCCAAGCGACAGCTCTGGGGCCAACGTCCTGACTTTC

V gene: TRBV4-1
D gene: .
clone size: few
J gene: TRBJ2-7
CDR3 protein: CASSQARDAYEQYF
CDR3 DNA: TGCGCCAGCAGCCAAGCCAGGGACGCCTACGAGCAGTACTTC

V gene: TRBV20-1
D gene: TRBD1
clone size: once
J gene: TRBJ1-5
CDR3 protein: CSAISLQGAQHF
CDR3 DNA: TGCAGTGCTATATCCCTCCAGGGGGCCCAGCATTTT

V gene: TRBV4-3
D gene: .
clone size: .
J gene: TRBJ2-1
CDR3 protein: CASSQVGQGFNEQFF
CDR3 DNA: TGCGCCAGCAGCCAAGTGGGCCAGGGTTTCAATGAGCAGTTCTTC